Listed below are T cell receptor beta chains from one sample, sequenced in a study of blood T cell repertoires in COVID-19. Method: immunoSEQ multiplex PCR; TCRdb's copy keeps in-frame clones and lacks some. This sample yields 23,000 or so clones, of which about nine tenths are seen a single time; over 15% belongs to the top ten. Sequenced: peripheral blood. These TCRs come from a human donor in a cohort sampled during active COVID-19. Both conserved end residues are part of each CDR3. D genes are given only for firm matches. Clone size is shown for a subset of rows, as once, few, many or a class of expanded clone.

TRBJ1-1,NA,TRBV6-5,13,NA,TGTGCCAGCGCCCTCCGGGGGGACACTGAAGCTTTCTTT,CASALRGDTEAFF
TRBJ2-1,NA,TRBV2,15,TRBD2,TGTGCCAGCGGACGTCTGGCGGGGGGGCCGAATGAGCAGTTCTTC,CASGRLAGGPNEQFF
TRBJ2-7,NA,TRBV5-6,14,NA,TGTGCCAGCAGCTTGTTCCCAGGGTCGTACGAGCAGTACTTC,CASSLFPGSYEQYF
TRBJ1-2,NA,TRBV5-6,14,NA,TGTGCCAGCACCACCGTCTTGGCTCACTATGGCTACACCTTC,CASTTVLAHYGYTF
TRBJ1-1,NA,TRBV5-4,15,TRBD1,TGTGCCAGCAGCTTTGGACAGGGAATGAACACTGAAGCTTTCTTT,CASSFGQGMNTEAFF
TRBJ1-4,NA,TRBV25-1,13,TRBD1,TGTGCCAGCCGAAGGACAGGGAATGAAAAACTGTTTTTT,CASRRTGNEKLFF
TRBJ2-7,NA,TRBV29-1,15,TRBD1,TGCAGCGCCATCTTACCGGGACAGGGGTCCTACGAGCAGTACTTC,CSAILPGQGSYEQYF
TRBJ1-1,NA,TRBV27,13,NA,TGTGCCAGCAGTTTGCGGGGGTCCGCTGAAGCTTTCTTT,CASSLRGSAEAFF
TRBJ1-1,NA,TRBV27,16,TRBD1,TGTGCCAGCAGTTTGTTGGGACAGGGTGAGAACACTGAAGCTTTCTTT,CASSLLGQGENTEAFF
TRBJ2-1,NA,TRBV7-2,16,NA,TGTGCCAGCAGCTCCTACGGTGGGGCCGCGCGGGGTGAGCAGTTCTTC,CASSSYGGAARGEQFF
TRBJ2-3,NA,TRBV7-2,16,NA,TGTGCCAGCAGCTCCCCCGGACAGCCCTCGGAGAATACGCAGTATTTT,CASSSPGQPSENTQYF
TRBJ1-6,NA,TRBV6-5,15,NA,TGTGCCAGCACCCTGGCGGGAGGGAAGAATTCACCCCTCCACTTT,CASTLAGGKNSPLHF
TRBJ1-4,NA,TRBV5-4,16,TRBD1,TGTGCCAGCAGCTTGACAGGGGGCCGGGGTAATGAAAAACTGTTTTTT,CASSLTGGRGNEKLFF
TRBJ1-5,NA,TRBV6-5,14,NA,TGTGCCAGCAACTCGGGTGCGAGCAATCAGCCCCAGCATTTT,CASNSGASNQPQHF
TRBJ1-3,NA,TRBV9,15,TRBD1,TGTGCCAGCAGCGTAGCAGACAGGGCTGGAAACACCATATATTTT,CASSVADRAGNTIYF
TRBJ2-7,NA,TRBV7-2,13,NA,TGTGCCAGCAGCTTGCCTGCGGCGGGTGAGCAGTACTTC,CASSLPAAGEQYF
TRBJ2-2,NA,TRBV18,16,NA,TGTGCCAGCTCAGCTAAAGAGGACAGGAACACCGGGGAGCTGTTTTTT,CASSAKEDRNTGELFF
TRBJ1-1,NA,TRBV13,13,NA,TGTGCCAGCAGCCCCGGGGGGACCCGAGAGGCTTTCTTT,CASSPGGTREAFF
TRBJ1-1,NA,TRBV12-3/TRBV12-4,12,NA,TGTGCCAGCAGCCTCACGGGCACTGAAGCTTTCTTT,CASSLTGTEAFF
TRBJ2-5,NA,TRBV5-3,15,NA,TGTGCCAGAAGCGCGAATAACAGGGACGGAGAGACCCAGTACTTC,CARSANNRDGETQYF
TRBJ1-6,NA,TRBV5-4,15,NA,TGTGCCAGCAGCTTGGACAGTAGTCTAAATTCACCCCTCCACTTT,CASSLDSSLNSPLHF
TRBJ2-7,NA,TRBV4-2,16,NA,TGTGCCAGCAGCCAAGATCTTGGCAGGGCCCTCTACGAGCAGTACTTC,CASSQDLGRALYEQYF
TRBJ1-2,NA,TRBV3-1/TRBV3-2,13,NA,TGTGCCAGCAGCCAAGATATCGCCGGTGGCTACACCTTC,CASSQDIAGGYTF
TRBJ1-5,NA,TRBV19,13,NA,TGTGCCAGTAGTGCGGGGGGGAGGCAGCCCCAGCATTTT,CASSAGGRQPQHF
TRBJ1-5,NA,TRBV28,13,NA,TGTGCCAGCCGTACAGGTAGGAATCAGCCCCAGCATTTT,CASRTGRNQPQHF
TRBJ2-1,once,TRBV29-1,11,NA,TGCAGCGTTGACGGTGTTAGTTGGTCGTTCTTC,CSVDGVSWSFF
TRBJ2-2,NA,TRBV9,16,TRBD2,TGTGCCAGCAGCCCTGATAGCGGGGGGAACACCGGGGAGCTGTTTTTT,CASSPDSGGNTGELFF
TRBJ1-2,NA,TRBV5-1,13,NA,TGCGCCAGCAGCTTGGGACCGGGGGACGGCTACACCTTC,CASSLGPGDGYTF
TRBJ2-5,NA,TRBV7-2,17,TRBD2,TGTGCCAGCAGCTTAGCATCCCGGGGGGGTACCCAAGAGACCCAGTACTTC,CASSLASRGGTQETQYF
TRBJ2-1,once,TRBV18,16,TRBD2,TGTGCCAGCTCACCACAGCCGACTAGCGGGGGAGGTGAGCAGTTCTTC,CASSPQPTSGGGEQFF
TRBJ2-2,NA,TRBV9,17,NA,TGTGCCAGCAGCGTAGCTAAATCAGGGGCGAACACCGGGGAGCTGTTTTTT,CASSVAKSGANTGELFF
TRBJ2-7,once,TRBV3-1/TRBV3-2,17,NA,TGTGCCAGCAGCCAAGTGCCTGGCGGGGACTCTCCCCTGGGCAGTCACTTC,CASSQVPGGDSPLGSHF
TRBJ1-1,NA,TRBV11-3,14,TRBD1,TGTGCCAGCAGCAGAGGGGGCTCGGACACTGAAGCTTTCTTT,CASSRGGSDTEAFF
TRBJ2-4,NA,TRBV7-5,17,NA,TGTGTCAGAAGCTTTTACCGACTAGCGCGCACCAAAAACATTCAGTACTTC,CVRSFYRLARTKNIQYF
TRBJ1-1,once,TRBV29-1,12,TRBD1,TGCAGCGTCAACAGGGGGCCCACTGAAGCTTTCTTT,CSVNRGPTEAFF
TRBJ2-4,NA,TRBV14,17,NA,TGTGCCAGCAGCCGGGGGGCCTTTACACAGGGGAAAAACATTCAGTACTTC,CASSRGAFTQGKNIQYF
TRBJ1-1,NA,TRBV19,15,TRBD1,TGTGCCAGTAGCAGGACAGGGGGCTCGAACACTGAAGCTTTCTTT,CASSRTGGSNTEAFF
TRBJ1-1,NA,TRBV7-6,15,TRBD1,TGTGCCAGCACCCCAGGGGGGACAGCCCTCACTGAAGCTTTCTTT,CASTPGGTALTEAFF
TRBJ1-1,NA,TRBV7-6,12,NA,TGTGCCAGCATGTCCGTCAGCACTGAAGCTTTCTTT,CASMSVSTEAFF
TRBJ1-5,NA,TRBV12-3/TRBV12-4,13,NA,TGTGCCAGCAGTTGGGGAGGGAATCAGCCCCAGCATTTT,CASSWGGNQPQHF
TRBJ2-6,NA,TRBV11-2,18,TRBD1,TGTGCCAGCAGCCTAGGACGGACAGGGTTTGGGGGGGCCAACGTCCTGACTTTC,CASSLGRTGFGGANVLTF
TRBJ2-7,NA,TRBV27,14,TRBD2,TGTGCCAGCAGTTCCATGGGGGGGGACTACGAGCAGTACTTC,CASSSMGGDYEQYF
TRBJ2-1,NA,TRBV5-8,16,TRBD2,TGTGCCAGCAGCCCCGGACTAGCGGGGGGGCGCAATGAGCAGTTCTTC,CASSPGLAGGRNEQFF
TRBJ2-7,NA,TRBV7-2,14,TRBD1,TGTGCCAGCAGCGTCGACAGGGGGCGAGGCGAGCAGTACTTC,CASSVDRGRGEQYF
TRBJ1-6,NA,TRBV7-6,15,TRBD1,TGTGCCAGCAGCTTAGAGGACAGGAATAATTCACCCCTCCACTTT,CASSLEDRNNSPLHF
TRBJ2-7,NA,TRBV19,15,NA,TGTGCCAGTAGTCGGAGTAGCGGTAACTCCTACGAGCAGTACTTC,CASSRSSGNSYEQYF
TRBJ1-4,NA,TRBV9,13,TRBD1,TGTGCCAGCAGCGGGGGACAGGGGGAAAAACTGTTTTTT,CASSGGQGEKLFF
TRBJ2-6,NA,TRBV6-1,16,NA,TGTGCCAGCAGTGAGACAGGTCCTTCTGGGGCCAACGTCCTGACTTTC,CASSETGPSGANVLTF
TRBJ2-1,NA,TRBV5-4,13,TRBD2,TGTGCCAGCAGCTTGAGCGGGGGCAATGAGCAGTTCTTC,CASSLSGGNEQFF
TRBJ1-1,NA,TRBV5-1,14,NA,TGCGCCAGCAGCCTTTCGGGACTCAAAGATGAAGCTTTCTTT,CASSLSGLKDEAFF
TRBJ1-2,NA,TRBV30,16,NA,TGTGCCTGGAGTGCCACATGGACAGCATCTAACTATGGCTACACCTTC,CAWSATWTASNYGYTF